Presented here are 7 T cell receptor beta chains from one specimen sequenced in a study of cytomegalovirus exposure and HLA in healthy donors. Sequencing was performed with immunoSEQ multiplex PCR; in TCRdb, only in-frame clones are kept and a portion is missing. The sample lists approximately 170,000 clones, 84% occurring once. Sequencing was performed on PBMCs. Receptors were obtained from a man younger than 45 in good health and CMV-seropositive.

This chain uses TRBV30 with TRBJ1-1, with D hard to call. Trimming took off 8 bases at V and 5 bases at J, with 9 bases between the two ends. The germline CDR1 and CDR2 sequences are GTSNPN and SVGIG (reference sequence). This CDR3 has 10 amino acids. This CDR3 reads CAGGLTEAFF. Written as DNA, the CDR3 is TGTGCCGGCGGGCTAACTGAAGCTTTCTTT.

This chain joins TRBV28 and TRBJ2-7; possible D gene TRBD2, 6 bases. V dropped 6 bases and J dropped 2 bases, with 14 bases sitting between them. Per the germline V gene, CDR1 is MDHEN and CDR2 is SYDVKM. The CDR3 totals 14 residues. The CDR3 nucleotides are TGTGCCAGCAGGGGTACCGGGACTGCCTACGAGCAGTACTTC. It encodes CASRGTGTAYEQYF.

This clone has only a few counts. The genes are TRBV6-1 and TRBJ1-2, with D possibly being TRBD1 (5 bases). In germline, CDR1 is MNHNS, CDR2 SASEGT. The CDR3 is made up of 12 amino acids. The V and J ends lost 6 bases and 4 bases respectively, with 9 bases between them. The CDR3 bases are TGTGCCAGCAGCCAGGGCGCCTATGGCTACACCTTC. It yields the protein CASSQGAYGYTF.

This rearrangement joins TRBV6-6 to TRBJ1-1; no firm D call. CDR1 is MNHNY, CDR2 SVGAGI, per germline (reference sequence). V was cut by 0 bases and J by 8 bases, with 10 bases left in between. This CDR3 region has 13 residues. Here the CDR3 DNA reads TGTGCCAGCAGTTACTCTAGCCAGTTAGAAGCTTTCTTT. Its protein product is CASSYSSQLEAFF.

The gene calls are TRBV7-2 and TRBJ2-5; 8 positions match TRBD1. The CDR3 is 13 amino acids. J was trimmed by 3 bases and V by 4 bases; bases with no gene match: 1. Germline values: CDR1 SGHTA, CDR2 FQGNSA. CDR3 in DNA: TGTGCCAGCAGCTCGGACAGGGAAGAGACCCAGTACTTC. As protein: CASSSDREETQYF. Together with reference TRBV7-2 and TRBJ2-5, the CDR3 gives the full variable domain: GAGVSQSPSNKVTEKGKDVELRCDPISGHTALYWYRQSLGQGLEFLIYFQGNSAPDKSGLPSDRFSAERTGGSVSTLTIQRTQQEDSAVYLCASSSDREETQYFGPGTRLLVL.

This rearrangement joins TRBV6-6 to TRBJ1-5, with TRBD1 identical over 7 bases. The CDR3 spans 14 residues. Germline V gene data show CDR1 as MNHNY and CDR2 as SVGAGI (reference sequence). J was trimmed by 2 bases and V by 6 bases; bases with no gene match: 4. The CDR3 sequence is CASRRDSGNQPQHF. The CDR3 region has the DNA TGTGCCAGCAGACGGGACAGTGGCAATCAGCCCCAGCATTTT.

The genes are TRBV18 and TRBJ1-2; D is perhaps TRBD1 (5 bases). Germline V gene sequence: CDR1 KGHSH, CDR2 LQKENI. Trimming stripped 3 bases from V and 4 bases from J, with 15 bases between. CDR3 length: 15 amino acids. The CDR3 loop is CASSPLGEGIYGYTF. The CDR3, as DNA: TGTGCCAGCTCACCCTTAGGGGAGGGGATCTATGGCTACACCTTC.